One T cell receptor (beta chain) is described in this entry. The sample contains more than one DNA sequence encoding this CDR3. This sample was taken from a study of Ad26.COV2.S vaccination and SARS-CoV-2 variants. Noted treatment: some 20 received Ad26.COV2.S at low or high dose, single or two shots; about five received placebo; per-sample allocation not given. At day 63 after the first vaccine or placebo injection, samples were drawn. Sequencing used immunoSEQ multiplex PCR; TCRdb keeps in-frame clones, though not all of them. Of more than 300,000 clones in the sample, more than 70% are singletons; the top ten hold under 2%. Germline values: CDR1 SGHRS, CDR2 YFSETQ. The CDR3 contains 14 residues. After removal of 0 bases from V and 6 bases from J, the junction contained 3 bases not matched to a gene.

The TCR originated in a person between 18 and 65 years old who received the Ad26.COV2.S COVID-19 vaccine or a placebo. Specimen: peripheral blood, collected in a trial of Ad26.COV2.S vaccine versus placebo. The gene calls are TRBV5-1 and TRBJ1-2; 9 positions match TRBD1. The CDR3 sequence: CASSLGGQGNGYTF. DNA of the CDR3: TGCGCCAGCAGCTTGGGGGGACAGGGAAATGGCTACACCTTC.